These T cell receptor beta chains were read from a single sample in a study of cytomegalovirus exposure and HLA in healthy donors. Data came from immunoSEQ multiplex PCR; TCRdb stores just in-frame clones and leaves some out. The profile covers about 160,000 clones, with 75% appearing a single time and approximately 3% taken by the ten largest. The sequencing sample was made of PBMCs. The receptors shown here come from a woman aged 45-65 years in good health and CMV-seropositive. Each CDR3 is given with its conserved first and last residue.

TRBJ2-2,TRBV14,CASSQAPGGELFF
TRBJ1-3,TRBV10-2,CASRGTGFGNTIYF
TRBJ1-5,TRBV9,CASSAEGYNQPQHF
TRBJ2-1,TRBV19,CASSIASGYNEQFF
TRBJ1-1,TRBV6-6,CASSIEGLNTEAFF
TRBJ2-1,TRBV9,CASSPGIAGGDNEQFF
TRBJ1-5,TRBV6-5,CASSTDSLNQPQHF
TRBJ2-3,TRBV29-1,CSVADLGGATDTQYF
TRBJ1-4,TRBV2,CASGQDEKLFF
TRBJ2-3,TRBV6-1,CASVPLAASTDTQYF
TRBJ1-1,TRBV5-4,CASSTDRDPTEAFF
TRBJ2-5,TRBV6-4,CASSVTGGETQYF
TRBJ2-7,TRBV6-1,CASSRADILYEQYF
NA,TRBV27,CASSPQGDEQYF
TRBJ2-7,TRBV13,CASSLDGRGGDEQYF
TRBJ1-1,TRBV18,CASSPEQSRSKAFF
TRBJ2-2,TRBV27,CASSFNSGSGELFF
TRBJ1-2,TRBV6-5,CASSYGQGNYGYTF
TRBJ2-3,TRBV5-1,CASSWTSGGADTQYF
TRBJ2-3,TRBV7-9,CASSLSGDTQYF
TRBJ1-1,TRBV2,CASFLSVGAGEAFF
TRBJ1-5,TRBV7-6,CASSLSKHQPQHF
TRBJ2-2,TRBV4-2,CASSGGAGGLNTGELFF
TRBJ1-1,TRBV5-1,CASSNSGKNTEAFF
TRBJ1-1,TRBV5-1,CASSLREVGVTEAFF
TRBJ2-3,TRBV9,CASSVEGQKTDTQYF
TRBJ1-2,TRBV4-2,CASSQDRAQGYGYTF
TRBJ1-2,TRBV11-2,CASSLGGGYTF
TRBJ1-5,TRBV2,CASKGDTNQPQHF
TRBJ1-2,TRBV6-1,CASSPGTGGYGYTF
TRBJ1-2,TRBV27,CASSLSGTGGSNYGYTF
TRBJ2-1,TRBV5-1,CASSRKTSGSSYNEQFF
TRBJ2-7,TRBV4-2,CASSATSGGFPGEQYF
TRBJ2-5,TRBV5-1,CASRNPGLETQYF
TRBJ2-2,TRBV5-1,CASSPGEEVSGELFF